The 11 T cell receptor beta chains below come from one sample, sequenced in a study of blood T cell repertoires in COVID-19. The table came from immunoSEQ multiplex PCR; TCRdb's copy has only in-frame clones and leaves some out. Of fewer than 150,000 clones listed, around 84% are singletons. Sequenced: peripheral blood. These TCRs come from a human donor in a cohort sampled during active COVID-19.

The chain is built from TRBV7-7 and TRBJ2-1; 10 bases are a match to TRBD2. The CDR3 totals 15 residues. CDR1 SSHAT and CDR2 FNYEAQ come from the germline V gene (reference sequence). V lost 5 bases and J lost 7; bases outside the gene matches: 8. The CDR3 sequence is CASSLTSGAGNEQFF. The CDR3 region has the DNA TGTGCCAGCAGCCTAACTAGCGGGGCGGGGAATGAGCAGTTCTTC.

V gene TRBV4-2 combines with J gene TRBJ1-5; D call uncertain. V was shortened by 1 base and J by 3 bases, with 7 bases between the two germline ends. Germline CDR1 LGHNA, CDR2 YNFKEQ. The CDR3 is made up of 14 amino acids. CDR3 nucleotides: TGTGCCAGCAGCCAAGGGAGGTTCAATCAGCCCCAGCATTTT. Encoded protein: CASSQGRFNQPQHF.

The chain has TRBV19 and TRBJ2-3; 8 bases are a match to TRBD2. The CDR3 is 15 residues long. Germline V gene sequence: CDR1 LNHDA, CDR2 SQIVND (reference sequence). Trimming removed 5 bases from V and 0 bases from J; junction bases left unmatched: 4. CDR3 DNA: TGTGCCAGTAGTGGACTAGCATCCAGCACAGATACGCAGTATTTT. Residues: CASSGLASSTDTQYF. The whole variable domain, filled in from reference TRBV19 and TRBJ2-3, reads DGGITQSPKYLFRKEGQNVTLSCEQNLNHDAMYWYRQDPGQGLRLIYYSQIVNDFQKGDIAEGYSVSREKKESFPLTVTSAQKNPTAFYLCASSGLASSTDTQYFGPGTRLTVL.

J is TRBJ1-1 and V is TRBV28; 7 bases line up with TRBD1. The CDR3 runs 13 residues. Germline trimming cut 6 bases from V and 6 bases from J; bases unmatched to any gene: 7. CDR1 is MDHEN, CDR2 SYDVKM, per germline. CDR3 coding DNA: TGTGCCAGCAGACCACAGGGGAAAGCTGAAGCTTTCTTT. Its protein product is CASRPQGKAEAFF.

Here the CDR3 DNA reads TGTGCCAGCAGCGGTACGAACAGCTACTCTGGAAACACCATATATTTT. This gives the protein CASSGTNSYSGNTIYF. This chain links TRBV9 with TRBJ1-3; no definite D call. This CDR3 has 16 amino acids. Between the trimmed V and J ends, which lost 3 bases and 0 bases, there was a span of 13 bases. The germline V gene has CDR1 SGDLS and CDR2 YYNGEE.

The chain recombines TRBV13 with TRBJ1-1; D not certain. Per the germline V gene, CDR1 is PRHDT and CDR2 is FYEKMQ (reference sequence). The CDR3 extends over 12 amino acids. Trimming shortened V by 0 bases and J by 7 bases, and 6 bases separated the two germline ends. CDR3 nucleotide sequence: TGTGCCAGCAGCTTAGGCCTCCGTGAAGCTTTCTTT. It encodes CASSLGLREAFF.

This clone was detected a few times. The rearrangement joins TRBV15 to TRBJ1-5; 8 nucleotides match TRBD1. This CDR3 comprises 15 residues. CDR1 is LNHNV, CDR2 YYDKDF, per germline (reference sequence). V lost 1 base, J lost 5 bases, and 4 bases stayed unmatched. Written as DNA, the CDR3 is TGTGCCACCAGCAGAGCCAGGGGGCCTTATCAGCCCCAGCATTTT. It is translated as CATSRARGPYQPQHF. The full variable domain, in which reference TRBV15 and TRBJ1-5 provide the parts outside the CDR3, is DAMVIQNPRYQVTQFGKPVTLSCSQTLNHNVMYWYQQKSSQAPKLLFHYYDKDFNNEADTPDNFQSRRPNTSFCFLDIRSPGLGDTAMYLCATSRARGPYQPQHFGDGTRLSIL.

This sequence joins TRBV6-6 and TRBJ2-7; D not certain. Germline V gene data show CDR1 as MNHNY and CDR2 as SVGAGI (reference sequence). The CDR3 has 12 residues. V was pared by 5 bases and J by 2 bases, with 7 bases between. As DNA, the CDR3 is TGTGCCAGCAGTATTAAAACCTACGAGCAGTACTTC. Its translation: CASSIKTYEQYF.

J is TRBJ2-1 and V is TRBV28, with TRBD2 identical over 13 bases. After removal of 5 bases from V and 4 bases from J, the junction contained 8 bases not matched to a gene. CDR3 length: 17 amino acids. Germline lookup yields CDR1 MDHEN and CDR2 SYDVKM. The CDR3 is CASSLRLAGGSYNEQFF. CDR3 nucleotides: TGTGCCAGCAGTCTAAGACTAGCGGGGGGATCATACAATGAGCAGTTCTTC.

The chain has TRBV5-6 and TRBJ1-1, with 12 bases aligning to TRBD1. V shed 0 bases and J 6 bases; nucleotides not matched to a gene: 15. The CDR3 spans 19 residues. From germline, CDR1 is SGHDT and CDR2 YYEEEE. For the CDR3, the DNA is TGTGCCAGCAGCTTGGTCAGAGTAACCGGGACAGGGGGCTCGGCTGAAGCTTTCTTT. Its protein is CASSLVRVTGTGGSAEAFF.

This clone was picked up a small number of times. This rearrangement joins TRBV18 to TRBJ2-7; D might be TRBD2 (5 bases). The CDR3 contains 14 residues. The V end lost 9 bases, the J end lost 0 bases, and 15 bases lay between the germline ends. Germline CDR1 is KGHSH and CDR2 is LQKENI. CDR3 loop: CASSTGLNSYEQYF. CDR3 DNA: TGTGCCAGTTCCACCGGACTGAACTCCTACGAGCAGTACTTC.